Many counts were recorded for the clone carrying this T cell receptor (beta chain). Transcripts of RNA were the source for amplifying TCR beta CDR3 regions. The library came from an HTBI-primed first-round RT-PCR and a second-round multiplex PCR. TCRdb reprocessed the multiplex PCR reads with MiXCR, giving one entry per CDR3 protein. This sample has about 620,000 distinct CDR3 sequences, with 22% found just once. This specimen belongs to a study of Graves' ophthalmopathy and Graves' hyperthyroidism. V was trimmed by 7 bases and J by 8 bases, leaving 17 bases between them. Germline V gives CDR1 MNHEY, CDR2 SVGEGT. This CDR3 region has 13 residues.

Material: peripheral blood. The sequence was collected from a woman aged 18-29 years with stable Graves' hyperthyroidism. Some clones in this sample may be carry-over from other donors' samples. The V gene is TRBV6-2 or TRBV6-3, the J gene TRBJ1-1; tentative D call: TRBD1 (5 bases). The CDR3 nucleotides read TGTGCCAGCAATCCCGTGCACAGGAGAGAAGCTTTCTTT. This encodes CASNPVHRREAFF.